The rows below give T cell receptor beta chains drawn from one sample of a study of shared clonotypes between healthy human individuals. Method: immunoSEQ multiplex PCR; TCRdb's copy keeps in-frame clones and lacks some. The sample has 600,000 to 750,000 clones, 55% to 75% seen once. Sample: memory CD4+ T cells sorted from blood. Receptors were obtained from a woman aged 25 to 39 in good health. The CDR3 runs from the conserved cysteine through the conserved F or W. The order of the fields is J gene, V gene, D gene, clone size, CDR3 DNA, CDR3 protein. A D gene is named only where the DNA matches it firmly. The size entry is marked missing in some rows and otherwise reads once, few, many or a size class.

>TRBJ1-2|TRBV5-4|TRBD1|NA
TGTGCCAGCGCCGACTTGACAGGGACAATAATTGGCTACACCTTC
CASADLTGTIIGYTF
>TRBJ2-1|TRBV27|NA|NA
TGTGCCAGCAGTTTATCAAAGTGGGGGGAACCCTACAATGAGCAGTTCTTC
CASSLSKWGEPYNEQFF
>TRBJ1-3|TRBV14|TRBD1|NA
TGTGCCAGCAGCCTGCTACTACAGGGGGCTCACAACACCATATATTTT
CASSLLLQGAHNTIYF
>TRBJ1-5|TRBV19|TRBD1|NA
TGTGCCAGTAGTATCTGGCAGGGGGGCAATCAGCCCCAGCATTTT
CASSIWQGGNQPQHF
>TRBJ2-7|TRBV6-1|NA|many
TGTGCCACCAGGGAAGGGGGTGACGAGCAGTACTTC
CATREGGDEQYF
>TRBJ2-7|TRBV27|TRBD2|NA
TGTGCCAGCTCTCGGGGGGGAGGAGCCTACGAGCAGTACTTC
CASSRGGGAYEQYF
>TRBJ1-1|TRBV19|TRBD1|NA
TGTGCCAGTACACAGGGGGGGGAAGGTAAGCTTGAAGCTTTCTTT
CASTQGGEGKLEAFF
>TRBJ2-1|TRBV28|TRBD2|NA
TGTGCCAGCAGCCCTGGGGCTAGCGGGAGAAGGGAGCAGTTCTTC
CASSPGASGRREQFF
>TRBJ2-3|TRBV28|TRBD1|NA
TGTGCCTTGGGGGAACAGGGGGCTACAGATACGCAGTATTTT
CALGEQGATDTQYF
>TRBJ2-1|TRBV30|NA|NA
TGTGCCTGGAGTCAGGCCGTCGCGACTGAGCAGTTCTTC
CAWSQAVATEQFF
>TRBJ2-5|TRBV27|NA|NA
TGTGCCAGCTCCCCGACTCGAGGGACCCAGTACTTC
CASSPTRGTQYF
>TRBJ1-2|TRBV19|NA|NA
TGTGCCAGTAGTATAGCGGGCAGCGTCTATGGCTACACCTTC
CASSIAGSVYGYTF
>TRBJ1-1|TRBV7-2|NA|NA
TGTGCCAGCAGCTTACCGGGACGGCTCACTGAAGCTTTCTTT
CASSLPGRLTEAFF
>TRBJ1-1|TRBV5-1|NA|NA
TGCGCCAGCAGCTTGAGTCTTACCATGAACACTGAAGCTTTCTTT
CASSLSLTMNTEAFF
>TRBJ1-1|TRBV13|TRBD1|NA
TGTGCCAGCAGCTTAGGGGGACAGGGGGCGCGAACTGAAGCTTTCTTT
CASSLGGQGARTEAFF
>TRBJ2-7|TRBV15|TRBD2|NA
TGTGCCACCAGCAGACCTAGCGGGAGGGGCGAGCAGTACTTC
CATSRPSGRGEQYF
>TRBJ2-2|TRBV11-2|TRBD1|NA
TGTGCCAGCAGCCGAGGGGGAGGACAGGGGAACACCGGGGAGCTGTTTTTT
CASSRGGGQGNTGELFF
>TRBJ2-3|TRBV7-6|NA|NA
TGTGCCAGCAGCCTGGGGGGCACAGATACGCAGTATTTT
CASSLGGTDTQYF
>TRBJ1-1|TRBV28|NA|NA
TGTGCCAGCACCCGGACAGCGAACACTGAAGCTTTCTTT
CASTRTANTEAFF
>TRBJ2-1|TRBV4-1|NA|NA
TGCGCCAGCAGCCACCCGGTTAGGAACTCCTACAATGAGCAGTTCTTC
CASSHPVRNSYNEQFF
>TRBJ2-7|TRBV18|NA|few
TGTGCCAGCTCAGGGACAAACTCCTACGAGCAGTACTTC
CASSGTNSYEQYF
>TRBJ2-2|TRBV28|NA|NA
TGTGCCAGCAGACTTCTAATGGGGGCGACCACCGGGGAGCTGTTTTTT
CASRLLMGATTGELFF
>TRBJ2-7|TRBV4-1|NA|NA
TGCGCCAGCAGCCAAGATTTGGGGGTTTTAGCCTACGAGCAGTACTTC
CASSQDLGVLAYEQYF
>TRBJ2-7|TRBV4-1|TRBD2|NA
TGCGCCAGCAGCCAGGCTACCGGGACTAGCTCCTACGAGCAGTACTTC
CASSQATGTSSYEQYF
>TRBJ2-1|TRBV15|TRBD1|NA
TGTGCCACCAGCAGAACCGGGACAGTCGATGATGAGCAGTTCTTC
CATSRTGTVDDEQFF
>TRBJ1-2|TRBV15|NA|NA
TGTGCCACCAGCAGAGTTGAGGCAATCGGCTACACCTTC
CATSRVEAIGYTF
>TRBJ2-7|TRBV23-1|TRBD1|NA
TGCGCCAGCAGCCCGAGGACAGGGACCCACGAGCAGTACTTC
CASSPRTGTHEQYF
>TRBJ2-5|TRBV2|NA|NA
TGTGCCAGCCTGACTACGATGGCTTTGGAGACCCAGTACTTC
CASLTTMALETQYF
>TRBJ1-5|TRBV28|TRBD1|NA
TGTGCCAGCAGCGGGGCGGGACAGGGGTTAGGTCAGCCCCAGCATTTT
CASSGAGQGLGQPQHF
>TRBJ1-5|TRBV5-6|NA|NA
TGTGCCAGCAGCTTGACGGGAGTCGAGAGCCAGCCCCAGCATTTT
CASSLTGVESQPQHF
>TRBJ1-1|TRBV6-5|NA|few
TGTGCCAGCAGTTACGATGCGGGGACTGAAGCTTTCTTT
CASSYDAGTEAFF
>TRBJ2-4|TRBV28|TRBD1|once
TGTGCCAGCAGCTCCGGGACAGTAAACATTCAGTACTTC
CASSSGTVNIQYF
>TRBJ1-3|TRBV28|NA|NA
TGTGCCAGCAGCCTCCTCGGGCAAAACTCTGGAAACACCATATATTTT
CASSLLGQNSGNTIYF
>TRBJ2-1|TRBV5-1|NA|NA
TGCGCCAGCAGCTTGGTTTCCGGGAGTCGGGGCAATGAGCAGTTCTTC
CASSLVSGSRGNEQFF
>TRBJ2-7|TRBV6-6|TRBD1|NA
TGTGCCAGCAGACACGGACAGGGGGGCGAGCAGTACTTC
CASRHGQGGEQYF
>TRBJ1-1|TRBV29-1|TRBD1|few
TGCAGCGCTCAGGGACAGCCGAACACTGAAGCTTTCTTT
CSAQGQPNTEAFF
>TRBJ1-5|TRBV10-3|NA|NA
TGTGCCATCAGTGACTGGGAGAGTGGCAATCAGCCCCAGCATTTT
CAISDWESGNQPQHF
>TRBJ2-1|TRBV2|TRBD2|once
TGTGCCAGCAGGCGGGAGGCTAGCGGGAGTGGTGAGCAGTTCTTC
CASRREASGSGEQFF
>TRBJ2-7|TRBV5-5|NA|once
TGTGCCAGCAGCTCTGGTTACGAGCAGTACTTC
CASSSGYEQYF